This TCR beta chain was identified in a study of blood T cell repertoires in COVID-19. Study information: Spain, Italy and the United States supplied samples that represented acute and convalescent COVID-19. In each case, the material was cDNA or gDNA derived from T cells, B-cell-depleted T cells, or PBMCs.

Per the study methods: By means of reference gene primer amplification, nucleated cell counts were estimated. TCRdb's table, derived via immunoSEQ multiplex PCR, lists solely in-frame clones and lacks some. V, J and clone size are those of that table, while D and trimming were read from the DNA. The data contain approximately 220,000 clones, around four fifths of them singletons. The clonotype originates from a woman in her seventies with acute or convalescent COVID-19. The sequencing input was peripheral blood.

CDR3 sequence: CASSHHGGLRQPQHF. Here the CDR3 DNA reads TGTGCCAGCAGCCACCACGGGGGACTGCGTCAGCCCCAGCATTTT. The rearrangement links TRBV3-1 (or the pseudogene TRBV3-2) to TRBJ1-5, with a weak D call TRBD1 (5 bases). V lost 3 bases and J lost 6, with 15 bases in between. CDR3 length equals 15 residues. Germline V lookup: CDR1 LGHDT, CDR2 YNNKEL (reference sequence).